Presented here are 5 T cell receptor beta chains from one specimen sequenced in a study of CD8 T cells in ankylosing spondylitis. TCRdb independently ran MiXCR on the 5' RACE reads; one entry per CDR3 protein. The sample lists roughly 670,000 distinct CDR3 sequences, around 20% occurring once. The study, taken as a whole, reports: For ankylosing spondylitis blood, a TCR beta motif of 7 to 9 highly homologous variants appeared characteristic.

What these receptors recognize is not known. Sequences were obtained from blood, either unsorted or a sorted T cell fraction (not recorded which). These receptors all come from a male donor with ankylosing spondylitis.

This clonotype appeared a few times. The chain recombines TRBV27 with TRBJ2-2; a weak D match, TRBD1 (6 bases). From germline, CDR1 is MNHEY and CDR2 SMNVEV (reference sequence). This CDR3 is 15 amino acids long. Trimming left V 5 bases short and J 7 bases short, with 17 bases between. CDR3: CASSPYLTGIGELFF. The CDR3 DNA sequence: TGTGCCAGCAGTCCCTACTTAACAGGGATCGGGGAGCTGTTTTTT.

This clonotype was counted at least ten times. V is TRBV12-3 or TRBV12-4 and J is TRBJ2-4; D is possibly TRBD1 or TRBD2 (5 bases each). V was clipped by 3 bases and J by 3 bases, with 9 bases between them. The CDR3 has 14 residues. CDR3 DNA: TGTGCCAGCAGTTTGTGGGGGTACAAAAACATTCAGTACTTC. Translation gives CASSLWGYKNIQYF.

The sample holds a few counts of this clonotype. The chain joins TRBV12-3 or TRBV12-4 to TRBJ2-4, with 8 bases fitting TRBD2. The CDR3 runs 16 residues. J was trimmed by 0 bases and V by 6 bases; bases with no gene match: 7. For the CDR3, the DNA is TGTGCCAGCAGCGCTCGGGGGGGTTTAGCCAAAAACATTCAGTACTTC. This sequence encodes CASSARGGLAKNIQYF.

The rearrangement joins TRBV4-3 to TRBJ2-7, with D perhaps matching TRBD1 (6 bases). Between the trimmed V and J ends, which lost 2 bases and 1 base, there was a span of 9 bases. Germline V gene sequence: CDR1 LGHNA, CDR2 YSLEER. The CDR3 length is 14 residues. DNA for the CDR3: TGCGCCAGCAGCCAAATAGGACAGTCCTACGAGCAGTACTTC. Protein sequence: CASSQIGQSYEQYF.

This clonotype was counted only a few times. The genes are TRBV11-2 and TRBJ1-1; D call uncertain. The V end lost 5 bases, the J end lost 0 bases, and 10 bases lay between the germline ends. From germline, CDR1 is SGHAT and CDR2 FQNNGV. The CDR3 runs 14 residues. CDR3 coding DNA: TGTGCCAGCAGCCCGACACAGATGAACACTGAAGCTTTCTTT. It is translated as CASSPTQMNTEAFF.